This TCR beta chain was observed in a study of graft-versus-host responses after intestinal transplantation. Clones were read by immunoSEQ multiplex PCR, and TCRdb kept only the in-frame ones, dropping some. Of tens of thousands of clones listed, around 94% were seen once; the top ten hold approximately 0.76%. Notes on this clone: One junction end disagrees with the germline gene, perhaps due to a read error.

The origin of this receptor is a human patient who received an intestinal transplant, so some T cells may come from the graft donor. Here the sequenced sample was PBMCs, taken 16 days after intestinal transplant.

The CDR3 here is CARSEAGGSPNEQYF. The CDR3 DNA reads as TGTGCCCGGAGTGAAGCGGGGGGGTCTCCTAACGAGCAGTACTTC. The chain joins TRBV30 to TRBJ2-7; 10 bases match TRBD2. The CDR3 is 15 residues long. In germline, CDR1 is GTSNPN, CDR2 SVGIG (reference sequence).